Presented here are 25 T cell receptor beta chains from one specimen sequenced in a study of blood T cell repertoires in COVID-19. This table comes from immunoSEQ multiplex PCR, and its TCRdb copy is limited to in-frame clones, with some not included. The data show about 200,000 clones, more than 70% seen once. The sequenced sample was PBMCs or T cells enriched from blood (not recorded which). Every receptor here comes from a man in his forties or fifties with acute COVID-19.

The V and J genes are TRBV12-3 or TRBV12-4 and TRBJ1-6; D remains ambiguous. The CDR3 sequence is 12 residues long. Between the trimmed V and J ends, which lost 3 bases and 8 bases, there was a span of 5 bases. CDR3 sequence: CASSFPDSPLHF. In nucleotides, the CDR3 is TGTGCCAGCAGTTTTCCGGATTCACCCCTCCACTTT.

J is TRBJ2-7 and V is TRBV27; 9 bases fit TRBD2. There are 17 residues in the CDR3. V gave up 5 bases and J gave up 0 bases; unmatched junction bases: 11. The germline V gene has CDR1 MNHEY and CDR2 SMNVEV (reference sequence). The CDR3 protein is CASSPRTSATSSYEQYF. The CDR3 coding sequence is TGTGCCAGCAGTCCCAGGACTAGCGCCACCTCCTCCTACGAGCAGTACTTC.

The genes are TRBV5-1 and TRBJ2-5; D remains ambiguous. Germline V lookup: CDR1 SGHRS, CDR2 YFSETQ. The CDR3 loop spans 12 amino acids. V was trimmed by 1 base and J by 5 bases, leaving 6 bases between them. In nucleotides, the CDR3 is TGCGCCAGCAGCTTGTTTCGGGAGACCCAGTACTTC. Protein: CASSLFRETQYF.

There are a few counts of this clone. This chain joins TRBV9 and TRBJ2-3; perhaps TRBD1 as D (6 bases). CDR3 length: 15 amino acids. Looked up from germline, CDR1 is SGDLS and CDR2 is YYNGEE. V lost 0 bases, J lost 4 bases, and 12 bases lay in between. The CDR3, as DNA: TGTGCCAGCAGCGTAGGAGTCAGGGGCGCAGATACGCAGTATTTT. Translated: CASSVGVRGADTQYF.

In DNA form, the CDR3 reads TGTGCCAGCAGCCAAGATTCGGTGGGGCGGGGATTCTCACCCCTCCACTTT. Its translation: CASSQDSVGRGFSPLHF. J is TRBJ1-6 and V is TRBV4-2; possible D gene TRBD1, 5 bases. The V end lost 0 bases, the J end lost 10 bases, and 19 bases lay between the germline ends. Germline values: CDR1 LGHNA, CDR2 YNFKEQ. CDR3 length: 17 amino acids.

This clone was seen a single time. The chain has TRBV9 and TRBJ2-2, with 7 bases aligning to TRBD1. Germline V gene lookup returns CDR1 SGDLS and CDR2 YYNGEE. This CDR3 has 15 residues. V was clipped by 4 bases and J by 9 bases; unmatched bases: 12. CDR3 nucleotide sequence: TGTGCCAGCAGCTCAGGGGGTACAGTGGAACGGGAGCTGTTTTTT. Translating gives CASSSGGTVERELFF.

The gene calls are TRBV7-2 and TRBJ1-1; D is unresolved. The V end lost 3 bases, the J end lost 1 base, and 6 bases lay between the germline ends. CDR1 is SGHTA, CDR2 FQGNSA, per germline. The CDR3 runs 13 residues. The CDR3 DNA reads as TGTGCCAGCAGCTTTCGTTGGAACACTGAAGCTTTCTTT. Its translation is CASSFRWNTEAFF.

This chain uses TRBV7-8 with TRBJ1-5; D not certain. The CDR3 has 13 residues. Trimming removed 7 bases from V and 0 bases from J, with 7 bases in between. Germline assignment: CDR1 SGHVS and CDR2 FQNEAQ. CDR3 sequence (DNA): TGTGCCAGCATGGCGGATAGCAATCAGCCCCAGCATTTT. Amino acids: CASMADSNQPQHF.

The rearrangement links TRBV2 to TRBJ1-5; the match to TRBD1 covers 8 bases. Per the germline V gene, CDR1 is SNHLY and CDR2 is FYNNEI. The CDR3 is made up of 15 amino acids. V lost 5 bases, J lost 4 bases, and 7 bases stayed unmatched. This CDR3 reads CASSPWTGPNQPQHF. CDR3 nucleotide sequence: TGTGCCAGCAGTCCCTGGACAGGGCCGAATCAGCCCCAGCATTTT.

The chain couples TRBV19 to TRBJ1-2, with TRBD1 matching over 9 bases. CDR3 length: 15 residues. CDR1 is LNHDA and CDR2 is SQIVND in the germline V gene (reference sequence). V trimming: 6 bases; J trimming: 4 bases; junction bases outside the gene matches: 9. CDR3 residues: CASSWTGDEGYGYTF. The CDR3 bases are TGTGCCAGTAGCTGGACAGGGGATGAAGGCTATGGCTACACCTTC.

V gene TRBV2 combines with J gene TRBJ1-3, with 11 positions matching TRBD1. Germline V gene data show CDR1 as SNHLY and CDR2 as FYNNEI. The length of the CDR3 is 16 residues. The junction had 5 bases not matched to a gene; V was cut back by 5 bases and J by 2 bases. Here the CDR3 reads CASSRGQGAAGNTIYF. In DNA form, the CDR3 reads TGTGCCAGCAGTAGAGGACAGGGGGCTGCTGGAAACACCATATATTTT.

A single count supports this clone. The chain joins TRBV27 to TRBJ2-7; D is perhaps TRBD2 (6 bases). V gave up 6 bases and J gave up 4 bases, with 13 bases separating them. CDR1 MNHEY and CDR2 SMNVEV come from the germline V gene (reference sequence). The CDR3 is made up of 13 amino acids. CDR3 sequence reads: CASRPEGIYEQYF. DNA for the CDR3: TGTGCCAGCAGACCGGAGGGCATTTACGAGCAGTACTTC.

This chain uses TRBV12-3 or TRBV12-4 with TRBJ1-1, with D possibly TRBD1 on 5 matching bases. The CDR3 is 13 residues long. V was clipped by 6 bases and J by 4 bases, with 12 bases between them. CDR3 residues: CASSLGGSTEAFF. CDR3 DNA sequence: TGTGCCAGCAGCCTGGGGGGGTCCACTGAAGCTTTCTTT.

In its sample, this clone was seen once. The DNA for the CDR3 is TGTGCCAGCAGCCCAGGAGGGGCCGATGGCTACACCTTC. The encoded protein is CASSPGGADGYTF. This sequence joins TRBV3-1 (or the pseudogene TRBV3-2) and TRBJ1-2, with a tentative D call TRBD1 (5 bases). V was cut by 4 bases and J by 6 bases, with 12 bases left in between. Per germline, CDR1 LGHDT and CDR2 YNNKEL (reference sequence). The CDR3 spans 13 residues.

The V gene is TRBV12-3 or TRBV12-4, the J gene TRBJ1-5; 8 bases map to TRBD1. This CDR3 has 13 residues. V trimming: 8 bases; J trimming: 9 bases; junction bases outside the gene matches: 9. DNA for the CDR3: TGTGCCAGCGTACGGACAGGGCTTGGGCCCCAGCATTTT. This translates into CASVRTGLGPQHF.

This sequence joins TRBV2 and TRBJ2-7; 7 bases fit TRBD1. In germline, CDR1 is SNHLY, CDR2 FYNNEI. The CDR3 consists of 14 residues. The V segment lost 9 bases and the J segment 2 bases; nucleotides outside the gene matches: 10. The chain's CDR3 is CASRQAGGAYEQYF. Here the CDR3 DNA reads TGTGCCAGTAGACAGGCAGGGGGAGCCTACGAGCAGTACTTC. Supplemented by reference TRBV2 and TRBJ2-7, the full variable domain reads EPEVTQTPSHQVTQMGQEVILRCVPISNHLYFYWYRQILGQKVEFLVSFYNNEISEKSEIFDDQFSVERPDGSNFTLKIRSTKLEDSAMYFCASRQAGGAYEQYFGPGTRLTVT.

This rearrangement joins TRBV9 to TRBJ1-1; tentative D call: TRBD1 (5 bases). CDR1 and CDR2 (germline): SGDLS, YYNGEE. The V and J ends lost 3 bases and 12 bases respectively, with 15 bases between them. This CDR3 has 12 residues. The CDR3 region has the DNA TGTGCCAGCAGCGCCGAGCTGGCAGGGCCTTTCTTT. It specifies CASSAELAGPFF.

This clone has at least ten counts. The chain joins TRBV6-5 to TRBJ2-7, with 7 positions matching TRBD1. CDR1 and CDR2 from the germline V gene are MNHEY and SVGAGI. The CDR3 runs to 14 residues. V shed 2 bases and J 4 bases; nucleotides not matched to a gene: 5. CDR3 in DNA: TGTGCCAGCAGTTACAGACAGGGCGGGTACGAGCAGTACTTC. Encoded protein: CASSYRQGGYEQYF.

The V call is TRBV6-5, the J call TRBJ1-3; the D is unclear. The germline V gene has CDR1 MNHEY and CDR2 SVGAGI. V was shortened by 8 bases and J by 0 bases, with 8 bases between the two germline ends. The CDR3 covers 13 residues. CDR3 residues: CASWEVSGNTIYF. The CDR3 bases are TGTGCCAGCTGGGAGGTCTCTGGAAACACCATATATTTT.

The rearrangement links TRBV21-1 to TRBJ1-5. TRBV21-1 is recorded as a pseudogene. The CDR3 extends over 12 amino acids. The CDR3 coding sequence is TGTGCCAGCACCTCTGGAGAGCAGCCCCAGCATTTT. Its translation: CASTSGEQPQHF.

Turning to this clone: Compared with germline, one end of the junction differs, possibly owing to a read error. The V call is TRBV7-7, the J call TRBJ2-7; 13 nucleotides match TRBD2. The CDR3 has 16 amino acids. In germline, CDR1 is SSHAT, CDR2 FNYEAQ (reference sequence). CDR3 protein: CASSPGLAGAAYEQYF. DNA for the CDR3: TGTGCTAGCAGCCCTGGACTAGCGGGAGCCGCCTACGAGCAGTACTTC.

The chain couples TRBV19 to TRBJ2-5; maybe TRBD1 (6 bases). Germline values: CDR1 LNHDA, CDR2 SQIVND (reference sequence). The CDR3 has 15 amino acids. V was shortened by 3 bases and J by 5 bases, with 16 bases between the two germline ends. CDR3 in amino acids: CASSMLQGLGETQYF. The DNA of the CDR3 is TGTGCCAGTAGTATGCTACAGGGTCTCGGGGAGACCCAGTACTTC.

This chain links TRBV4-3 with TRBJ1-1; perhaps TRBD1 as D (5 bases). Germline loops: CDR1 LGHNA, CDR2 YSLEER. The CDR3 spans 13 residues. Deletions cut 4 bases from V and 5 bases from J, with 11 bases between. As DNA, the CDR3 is TGCGCCAGCAGCCGGGGCGCTGGGACTGAAGCTTTCTTT. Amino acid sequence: CASSRGAGTEAFF.

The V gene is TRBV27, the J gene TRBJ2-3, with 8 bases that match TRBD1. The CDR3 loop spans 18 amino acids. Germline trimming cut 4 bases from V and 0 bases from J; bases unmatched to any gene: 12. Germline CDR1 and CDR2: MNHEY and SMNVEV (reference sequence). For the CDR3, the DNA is TGTGCCAGCAGTTCCAGGGGGCGCGGGACCTCTAGCACAGATACGCAGTATTTT. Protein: CASSSRGRGTSSTDTQYF.

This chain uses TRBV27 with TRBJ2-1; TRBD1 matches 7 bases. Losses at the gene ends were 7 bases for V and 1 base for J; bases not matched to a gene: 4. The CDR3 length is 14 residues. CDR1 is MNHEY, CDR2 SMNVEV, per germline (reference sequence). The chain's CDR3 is CASKRDRSYNEQFF. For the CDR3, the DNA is TGTGCCAGCAAACGGGACAGATCCTACAATGAGCAGTTCTTC.